The next 18 T cell receptor beta chains were all read from a single sample in a study of beta chain features in type 1 diabetes. Whole-study findings and limits: Moderate but significant shortening of TCRB CDR3s was recorded in all four CD4+ subsets from Type 1 diabetes patients.

No antigen has been assigned to these receptors. Expressed TCRB transcripts were sequenced after all isolated RNA was converted to cDNA. TCRdb's table, derived via immunoSEQ multiplex PCR, lists solely in-frame clones and lacks some. The sample consists of 20,000 to 25,000 clones, under 60% of them appearing once. The sequenced sample consisted of stem cell memory CD4+ T cells from blood. These receptors were taken from a man aged 18 to 35 with type 1 diabetes.

This clone has just a few counts. The chain joins TRBV28 to TRBJ1-3, with D possibly being TRBD1 (5 bases). The ends were cut back, 3 bases at V and 0 bases at J, with 15 bases in the middle. This CDR3 comprises 17 residues. Germline CDR1 MDHEN, CDR2 SYDVKM. This CDR3 is CASSFPGRVDSGNTIYF. In nucleotides, the CDR3 is TGTGCCAGCAGTTTTCCGGGCAGGGTTGACTCTGGAAACACCATATATTTT.

The chain carries TRBV28 and TRBJ2-7; D gene ambiguous. CDR1 is MDHEN and CDR2 is SYDVKM in the germline V gene. The CDR3 is 12 amino acids. Trimming took 1 base from V and 4 from J, leaving 5 bases between them. Written as DNA, the CDR3 is TGTGCCAGCAGTTTATTCAGATACGAGCAGTACTTC. Its translation is CASSLFRYEQYF.

The sample holds a few counts of this clone. This chain uses TRBV28 with TRBJ1-5; 10 bases fit TRBD1. V was clipped by 6 bases and J by 2 bases; unmatched bases: 7. The CDR3 is 16 residues long. Germline V lookup: CDR1 MDHEN, CDR2 SYDVKM. CDR3 loop: CASRPSGTGGNQPQHF. In nucleotides, the CDR3 is TGTGCCAGCAGGCCTTCCGGGACAGGGGGCAATCAGCCCCAGCATTTT. The full variable domain, in which reference TRBV28 and TRBJ1-5 provide the parts outside the CDR3, is DVKVTQSSRYLVKRTGEKVFLECVQDMDHENMFWYRQDPGLGLRLIYFSYDVKMKEKGDIPEGYSVSREKKERFSLILESASTNQTSMYLCASRPSGTGGNQPQHFGDGTRLSIL.

CDR3 amino acids: CASTRGSINEQFF. The DNA for the CDR3 is TGTGCCAGCACCCGGGGTTCTATCAATGAGCAGTTCTTC. The chain is built from TRBV9 and TRBJ2-1; the D gene is possibly TRBD2 (5 bases). The V gene lost 6 bases and the J gene lost 6 bases, with 13 bases spanning the gap. Germline CDR1 and CDR2: SGDLS and YYNGEE. There are 13 residues in the CDR3.

The chain uses TRBV18 and TRBJ2-7; TRBD1 matches at 8 bases. V was clipped by 3 bases and J by 2 bases; unmatched bases: 9. The CDR3 spans 16 residues. The V gene's germline CDR1 is KGHSH and CDR2 LQKENI. CDR3: CASSPLGTGPTYEQYF. The CDR3 region has the DNA TGTGCCAGCTCACCCCTCGGGACAGGCCCCACCTACGAGCAGTACTTC. Full variable domain (remainder filled in from reference TRBV18 and TRBJ2-7): NAGVMQNPRHLVRRRGQEARLRCSPMKGHSHVYWYRQLPEEGLKFMVYLQKENIIDESGMPKERFSAEFPKEGPSILRIQQVVRGDSAAYFCASSPLGTGPTYEQYFGPGTRLTVT.

This clone was picked up a small number of times. The V gene is TRBV4-3, the J gene TRBJ2-1; a possible D gene is TRBD2 (7 bases). CDR3 length: 16 residues. Germline CDR1 reads LGHNA; CDR2 reads YSLEER. V was cut by 0 bases and J by 11 bases, with 20 bases left in between. CDR3 nucleotide sequence: TGCGCCAGCAGCCAAGATCGGGGGACTACTACAGGGAAGCAGTTCTTC. Translation: CASSQDRGTTTGKQFF.

CDR3 sequence: CASSTTYNEQFF. CDR3 DNA sequence: TGTGCCAGCAGTACTACCTACAATGAGCAGTTCTTC. The V call is TRBV6-5, the J call TRBJ2-1; no reliable D call. CDR1 MNHEY and CDR2 SVGAGI come from the germline V gene. Trimming left V 5 bases short and J 2 bases short, with 4 bases between. The CDR3 length is 12 residues.

The chain combines TRBV19 with TRBJ2-2; 9 bases fit TRBD2. The CDR3 has 18 amino acids. V lost 3 bases, J lost 3 bases, and 11 bases stayed unmatched. Germline CDR1 LNHDA, CDR2 SQIVND (reference sequence). CDR3 in DNA: TGTGCCAGTAGTATCAATCGCGGGAGGGCCCTCTACACCGGGGAGCTGTTTTTT. Its translation: CASSINRGRALYTGELFF.

The chain carries TRBV11-3 and TRBJ2-7; D might be TRBD2 (6 bases). The V and J ends lost 1 base and 2 bases respectively, with 9 bases between them. The CDR3 spans 14 residues. Per germline, CDR1 SGHNT and CDR2 YENEEA. CDR3 coding DNA: TGTGCCAGCAGCTTAGGGGGGGAGACCTACGAGCAGTACTTC. Its translation is CASSLGGETYEQYF.

The chain employs TRBV11-2 and TRBJ2-7, with D possibly being TRBD1 (6 bases). CDR3 length equals 14 residues. Trimming left V 5 bases short and J 4 bases short, with 15 bases between. Per germline, CDR1 SGHAT and CDR2 FQNNGV. The DNA of the CDR3 is TGTGCCAGCAGCCCCTTAGGGGGAGTGTACGAGCAGTACTTC. Residues: CASSPLGGVYEQYF.

The chain carries TRBV28 and TRBJ2-7, with 8 nucleotides matching TRBD1. Germline V gives CDR1 MDHEN, CDR2 SYDVKM. Losses at the gene ends were 8 bases for V and 4 bases for J; bases not matched to a gene: 7. The CDR3 is 13 residues long. The CDR3 loop is CASPAGGGYEQYF. CDR3 DNA sequence: TGTGCCAGCCCCGCAGGGGGCGGATACGAGCAGTACTTC. Full variable domain (outside the CDR3, taken from reference TRBV28 and TRBJ2-7): DVKVTQSSRYLVKRTGEKVFLECVQDMDHENMFWYRQDPGLGLRLIYFSYDVKMKEKGDIPEGYSVSREKKERFSLILESASTNQTSMYLCASPAGGGYEQYFGPGTRLTVT.

The chain carries TRBV10-3 and TRBJ2-2; unclear D gene. Germline lookup yields CDR1 ENHRY and CDR2 SYGVKD. V shed 0 bases and J shed 6 bases, with 8 bases lying between them. CDR3 length: 14 amino acids. The CDR3 nucleotides are TGTGCCATCAGTGAGTCGGCTGATCCCGGGGAGCTGTTTTTT. As protein: CAISESADPGELFF.

The chain links TRBV18 to TRBJ1-4; 7 nucleotides line up with TRBD1. V gave up 6 bases and J gave up 1 base; unmatched junction bases: 5. Germline CDR1 reads KGHSH; CDR2 reads LQKENI. This CDR3 is built from 15 residues. This chain's CDR3 is CASSPNRGTNEKLFF. The CDR3, as DNA: TGTGCCAGCTCTCCAAACAGGGGAACTAATGAAAAACTGTTTTTT.

The chain carries TRBV5-6 and TRBJ1-2; D is undetermined. There are 14 residues in the CDR3. Germline assignment: CDR1 SGHDT and CDR2 YYEEEE. V was pared by 0 bases and J by 2 bases, with 8 bases between. The DNA for the CDR3 is TGTGCCAGCAGCTTGGGTGGACTGAACTATGGCTACACCTTC. The encoded protein is CASSLGGLNYGYTF.

This clone has more than one count but fewer than ten. In nucleotides, the CDR3 is TGTGCCAGCAGTTACAGCGGGGAGCTGTTTTTT. Amino acid sequence: CASSYSGELFF. V is TRBV2 and J is TRBJ2-2; D uncertain. CDR1 SNHLY and CDR2 FYNNEI come from the germline V gene. Trimming stripped 5 bases from V and 7 bases from J, with 5 bases between. This CDR3 has 11 residues. Based on the CDR3 plus reference TRBV2 and TRBJ2-2, the full variable domain is EPEVTQTPSHQVTQMGQEVILRCVPISNHLYFYWYRQILGQKVEFLVSFYNNEISEKSEIFDDQFSVERPDGSNFTLKIRSTKLEDSAMYFCASSYSGELFFGEGSRLTVL.

The chain links TRBV5-5 to TRBJ2-5, with D possibly being TRBD2 (6 bases). Germline values: CDR1 SGHKS, CDR2 YYEKEE (reference sequence). The CDR3 has 13 residues. Trimming left V 7 bases short and J 1 base short, with 11 bases between. The CDR3 is CASGLGGQETQYF. The CDR3, as DNA: TGTGCCAGCGGGCTGGGGGGCCAAGAGACCCAGTACTTC. The complete variable domain, with remaining parts taken from reference TRBV5-5 and TRBJ2-5, reads DAGVTQSPTHLIKTRGQQVTLRCSPISGHKSVSWYQQVLGQGPQFIFQYYEKEERGRGNFPDRFSARQFPNYSSELNVNALLLGDSALYLCASGLGGQETQYFGPGTRLLVL.

V is TRBV6-5 and J is TRBJ1-1; D not certain. Germline values: CDR1 MNHEY, CDR2 SVGAGI. V was cut by 5 bases and J by 1 base, with 11 bases left in between. The CDR3 is 14 amino acids. DNA for the CDR3: TGTGCCAGCAGTGGACTGATCCCGAACACTGAAGCTTTCTTT. This gives the protein CASSGLIPNTEAFF.

The CDR3 DNA reads TGTGCCAGCATGGCGAGGGGGATGAACACTGAAGCTTTCTTT. It yields the protein CASMARGMNTEAFF. The chain has TRBV6-5 and TRBJ1-1; D may be TRBD1 (6 bases). This CDR3 spans 14 amino acids. Germline V lookup: CDR1 MNHEY, CDR2 SVGAGI. V was trimmed by 7 bases and J by 0 bases, leaving 12 bases between them.